The rows below give T cell receptor beta chains drawn from one sample of a study of cytomegalovirus exposure and HLA in healthy donors. The data were produced by immunoSEQ multiplex PCR, yet TCRdb's version contains in-frame clones alone and is incomplete. The sample lists over 150,000 clones; roughly 80% were seen once. The sample taken for sequencing was PBMCs. These receptors originate from a woman aged 40 to 50 in good health and CMV-seronegative. Each CDR3 is given with its conserved first and last residue.

TRBJ2-5	TRBV10-3	CAINPSGAEETQYF
TRBJ1-6	TRBV19	CASSNDPTAHNSPLHF
TRBJ2-1	TRBV20-1	CSVRDFDEQFF
TRBJ2-1	TRBV28	CASSQDRGSDEQFF
TRBJ1-5	TRBV7-9	CASSFEGNQPQHF
TRBJ2-5	TRBV28	CASSSRGFRNQETQYF
TRBJ2-2	TRBV2	CASSERVAGTGELFF
TRBJ1-5	TRBV6-5	CASNERGLDQPQHF
TRBJ1-4	TRBV7-7	CASSSGQGRPWEKLFF
TRBJ2-7	TRBV28	CASSLWGPRNRESVEQYF
TRBJ1-4	TRBV9	CASSPETGGYEKLFF
TRBJ1-4	TRBV6-6	CASSPGQLGKLFF
TRBJ1-2	TRBV5-4	CASSLGGQGGYTF
TRBJ2-1	TRBV28	CASSFQGRNEQFF
TRBJ2-3	TRBV19	CASRTETAGTQYF
TRBJ2-7	TRBV5-1	CASTSGTGATEQYF
TRBJ1-1	TRBV29-1	CSTGGRDFTEAFF
TRBJ1-5	TRBV7-9	CASSSGDREGFRHF
TRBJ1-5	TRBV6-1	CASSRQGERQPQHF
TRBJ2-7	TRBV6-5	CASSYPGRDSYEQYF
TRBJ1-1	TRBV5-6	CASSSDFRAGSNTEAFF
TRBJ1-4	TRBV6-5	CASRPGLNEKLFF
TRBJ2-5	TRBV2	CASTGEYLETQYF
TRBJ2-1	TRBV29-1	CSVPGLVYEQFF
TRBJ2-1	TRBV5-4	CASSSERGRAGNEQFF
TRBJ2-1	TRBV5-8	CASSWDSRDEQFF
TRBJ2-2	TRBV10-3	CAITPGGSNTGELFF
TRBJ2-3	TRBV6-1	CASSGDLAGGIGDTQYF
TRBJ2-7	TRBV11-3	CASSPDGSEQYF
TRBJ1-6	TRBV18	CASSPGTGGDSPLHF
TRBJ2-1	TRBV4-2	CASSQDTSGPSSEQFF
TRBJ2-3	TRBV5-1	CASSRDYLTDTQYF
TRBJ1-4	TRBV5-6	CASSTGQGGGLEKLFF
TRBJ2-6	TRBV6-6	CASSWTGDGANVLTF
TRBJ1-1	TRBV5-1	CASSLSGLAGTEAFF
TRBJ1-2	TRBV7-9	CASSPTWDREGGYTF
TRBJ2-7	TRBV10-1	CASSGASYEQYF
TRBJ2-6	TRBV2	CASSEQGSAGANVLTF
TRBJ2-7	TRBV27	CASSLAGVSYEQYF
TRBJ1-5	TRBV28	CASSLRQPQHF
TRBJ2-5	TRBV7-7	CASSLGDRIIETQYF
TRBJ1-5	TRBV10-1	CASSSGQGNQPQHF
TRBJ1-1	TRBV7-8	CASSLVAPGVNTEAFF
TRBJ2-1	TRBV6-5	CASRDRGSSYNEQFF
TRBJ1-3	TRBV28	CASSSASGVAGNTIYF
TRBJ1-2	TRBV5-1	CASSSEVGANYGYTF
TRBJ1-1	TRBV11-2	CASSLYRVGHRDTEAFF
TRBJ2-5	TRBV7-9	CASSGGTGGVETQYF
TRBJ2-5	TRBV5-1	CASSLSGGQETQYF
TRBJ2-7	TRBV5-1	CASSSNSGRASDEQYF
TRBJ2-7	TRBV6-1	CASSARTGSSYEQYF
TRBJ1-1	TRBV28	CASSTGGLRHTEAFF
TRBJ1-1	TRBV30	CAWSVGSGIEAFF